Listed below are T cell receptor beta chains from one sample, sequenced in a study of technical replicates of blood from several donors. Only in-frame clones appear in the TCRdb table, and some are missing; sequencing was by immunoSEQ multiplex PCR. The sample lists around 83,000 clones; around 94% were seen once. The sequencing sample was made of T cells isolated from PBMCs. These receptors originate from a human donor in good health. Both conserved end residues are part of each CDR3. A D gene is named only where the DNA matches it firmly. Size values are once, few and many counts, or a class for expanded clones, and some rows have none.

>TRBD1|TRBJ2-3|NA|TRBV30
CAWSRGDTQYF
TGTGCCTGGAGCAGGGGGGATACGCAGTATTTT
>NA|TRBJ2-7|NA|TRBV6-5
CASSSRDTFYEQYF
TGTGCCAGCAGTTCCCGGGACACCTTCTACGAGCAGTACTTC
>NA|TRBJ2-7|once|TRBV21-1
CASSKPRTVLYEQYF
TGTGCCAGCAGCAAACCTCGGACAGTTCTCTACGAGCAGTACTTC
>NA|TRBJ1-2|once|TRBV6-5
CASMRNRENGYTF
TGTGCCAGCATGAGGAACAGGGAAAATGGCTACACCTTC
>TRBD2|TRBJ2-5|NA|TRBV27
CASSHGRRYQETQYF
TGTGCCAGCTCGCACGGGAGGAGGTACCAAGAGACCCAGTACTTC
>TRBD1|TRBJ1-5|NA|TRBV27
CASSLQGGNQPQHF
TGTGCCAGCAGTTTACAGGGGGGAAACCAGCCCCAGCATTTT
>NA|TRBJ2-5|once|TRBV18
CASSPRYRLVRTQYF
TGTGCCAGCTCACCGAGATATAGACTGGTACGGACCCAGTACTTC
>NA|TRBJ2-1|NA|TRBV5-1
CASSLQGSNINEQFF
TGCGCCAGCAGCTTGCAGGGATCCAATATCAATGAGCAGTTCTTC
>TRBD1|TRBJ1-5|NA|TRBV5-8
CASSWGQGSPSNQPQHF
TGTGCCAGCAGCTGGGGACAGGGTAGTCCGAGCAATCAGCCCCAGCATTTT
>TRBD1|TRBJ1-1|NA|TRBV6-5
CASSYSNYRGTEAFF
TGTGCCAGCAGTTACTCGAATTACAGGGGGACTGAAGCTTTCTTT
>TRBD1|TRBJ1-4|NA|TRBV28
CASSSIGQGPEKLFF
TGTGCCAGCAGCTCCATTGGACAGGGCCCTGAAAAACTGTTTTTT
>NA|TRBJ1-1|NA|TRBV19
CASSGQLMNTEAFF
TGTGCCAGTAGCGGACAGCTAATGAACACTGAAGCTTTCTTT
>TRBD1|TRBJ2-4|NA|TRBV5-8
CASSLEQGQTGAKNIQYF
TGTGCCAGCAGCTTGGAGCAGGGACAGACAGGGGCCAAAAACATTCAGTACTTC
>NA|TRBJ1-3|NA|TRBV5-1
CASSQGGAAGNTIYF
TGCGCCAGCAGCCAAGGGGGAGCGGCTGGAAACACCATATATTTT
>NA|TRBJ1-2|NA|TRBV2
CASSETQANYGYTF
TGTGCCAGCAGTGAAACACAGGCTAACTATGGCTACACCTTC
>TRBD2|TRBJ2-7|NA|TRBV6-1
CASRQRDRRSEQYF
TGTGCCAGCAGGCAGCGGGACCGCCGGAGCGAGCAGTACTTC
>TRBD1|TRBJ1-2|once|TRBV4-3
CASSQDPTGSLRGYTF
TGCGCCAGCAGCCAAGATCCGACAGGGAGTTTACGTGGCTACACCTTC
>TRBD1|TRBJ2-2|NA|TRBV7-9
CASSLPTGGTLGTGELFF
TGTGCCAGCAGCTTGCCCACAGGGGGAACTTTAGGCACCGGGGAGCTGTTTTTT
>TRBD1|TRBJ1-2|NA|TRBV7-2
CASTWDRGIYGYTF
TGTGCCAGCACCTGGGACAGGGGAATCTATGGCTACACCTTC
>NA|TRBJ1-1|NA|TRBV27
CASRVHATEAFF
TGTGCCAGCCGAGTTCATGCGACTGAAGCTTTCTTT
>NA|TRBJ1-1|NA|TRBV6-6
CASSYSLNTEAFF
TGTGCCAGCAGTTACAGCTTGAACACTGAAGCTTTCTTT
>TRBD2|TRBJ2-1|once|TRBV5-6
CASSPGTSVFGSSYNEQFF
TGTGCCAGCAGCCCGGGGACTAGCGTCTTTGGGAGCTCCTACAATGAGCAGTTCTTC
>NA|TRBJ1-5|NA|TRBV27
CASRGRRGWNQPQHF
TGTGCCAGCAGGGGAAGACGGGGGTGGAATCAGCCCCAGCATTTT
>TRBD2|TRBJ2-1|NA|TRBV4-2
CASSQLREVDNEQFF
TGTGCCAGCAGCCAATTACGGGAGGTGGACAATGAGCAGTTCTTC
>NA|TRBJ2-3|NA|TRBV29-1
CSAGETWGTQGDTQYF
TGCAGCGCTGGGGAAACCTGGGGCACCCAAGGAGATACGCAGTATTTT
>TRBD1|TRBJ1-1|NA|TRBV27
CASSLSSGGNTEAFF
TGTGCCAGCAGTTTAAGCTCAGGGGGGAACACTGAAGCTTTCTTT
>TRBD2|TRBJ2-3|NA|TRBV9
CASSVGGGLAGVTDTQYF
TGTGCCAGCAGCGTAGGGGGGGGACTAGCGGGAGTCACAGATACGCAGTATTTT
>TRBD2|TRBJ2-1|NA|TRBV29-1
CSVDVGTSASNEQFF
TGCAGCGTTGATGTAGGGACTAGCGCTAGCAATGAGCAGTTCTTC
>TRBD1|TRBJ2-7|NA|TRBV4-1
CASSHPGQGYEQYF
TGCGCCAGCAGCCACCCGGGACAGGGTTACGAGCAGTACTTC
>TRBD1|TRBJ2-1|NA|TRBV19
CASSGAGGLTYNEQFF
TGTGCCAGTAGTGGAGCAGGGGGATTAACCTACAATGAGCAGTTCTTC
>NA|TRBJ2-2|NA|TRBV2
CASRASVTTGELFF
TGTGCCAGCCGTGCTAGCGTGACCACCGGGGAGCTGTTTTTT
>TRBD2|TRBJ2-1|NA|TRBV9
CASSGRLAEQFF
TGTGCCAGCAGCGGGCGACTAGCTGAGCAGTTCTTC
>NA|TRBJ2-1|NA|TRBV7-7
CASSPIAGALGSYNEQFF
TGTGCCAGCAGCCCCATCGCTGGGGCGCTCGGGAGTTACAATGAGCAGTTCTTC
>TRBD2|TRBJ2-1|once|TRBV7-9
CASSPWTSFHEQFF
TGTGCCAGCAGCCCCTGGACTAGTTTCCATGAGCAGTTCTTC
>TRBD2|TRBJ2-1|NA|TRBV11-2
CASSLDSGREGNEQFF
TGTGCCAGCAGCTTAGATTCGGGTAGGGAGGGGAATGAGCAGTTCTTC
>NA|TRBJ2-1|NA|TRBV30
CAWSAGLSQNEQFF
TGTGCCTGGAGTGCGGGACTGAGCCAAAATGAGCAGTTCTTC
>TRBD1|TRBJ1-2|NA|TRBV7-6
CASSLTGTGVFGYTF
TGTGCCAGCAGCTTAACCGGGACAGGGGTCTTTGGCTACACCTTC
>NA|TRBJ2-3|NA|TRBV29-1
CSVEGLGDTQYF
TGCAGCGTTGAAGGTCTCGGGGATACGCAGTATTTT
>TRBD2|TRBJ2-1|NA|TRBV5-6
CASSLLAGALYNEQFF
TGTGCCAGCAGCTTGCTAGCGGGAGCACTCTACAATGAGCAGTTCTTC
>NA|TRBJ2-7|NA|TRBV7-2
CASSSRDTSYEQYF
TGTGCCAGCAGCTCCCGGGACACCAGCTACGAGCAGTACTTC
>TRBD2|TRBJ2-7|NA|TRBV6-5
CASSLGSGALYEQYF
TGTGCCAGCAGTTTGGGTAGCGGGGCCCTCTACGAGCAGTACTTC
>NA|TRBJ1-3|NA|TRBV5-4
CASSMGTSISGNTIYF
TGTGCCAGCAGCATGGGAACCTCTATCTCTGGAAACACCATATATTTT
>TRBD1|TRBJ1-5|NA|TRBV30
CAWHTGGSNQPQHF
TGTGCCTGGCATACAGGGGGAAGCAATCAGCCCCAGCATTTT
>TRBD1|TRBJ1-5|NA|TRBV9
CASSPGDRGAQHF
TGTGCCAGCAGCCCAGGAGACAGGGGGGCCCAGCATTTT